The rows below give T cell receptor beta chains drawn from one sample of a study of T cells in Graves' hyperthyroidism and ophthalmopathy. TCRdb re-called the multiplex PCR reads with MiXCR, one entry per CDR3 protein. Of over 550,000 distinct CDR3 sequences detected, roughly 17% appear once; the ten largest clones hold under 20%. What was sequenced was blood. Receptors were obtained from a woman aged 18 to 35 with Graves' hyperthyroidism. Both conserved end residues are part of each CDR3. The D gene is left open where the match is weak. Clone sizes are given selectively: once, few, many, or a class where the clone is expanded.

J	D	size	V	DNA	CDR3
TRBJ1-5	NA	many	TRBV20-1	TGCAGTGCTTATACAGGGTTCGGGAATCAGCCCCAGCATTTT	CSAYTGFGNQPQHF
TRBJ1-4	NA	NA	TRBV6-2/TRBV6-3	TGTGCCAGCAGTTACTCGCGAGCGGAAGAAAAACTGTTTTTT	CASSYSRAEEKLFF
TRBJ2-2	NA	few	TRBV28	TGTGCCAGCGGTCCGAGGGGAAGCCTTACGAACACCGGGGAGCTGTTTTTT	CASGPRGSLTNTGELFF
TRBJ2-1	TRBD1	few	TRBV11-3	TGTGCCAGCAGTTCTATCGCAGGGGGCCCAAGGAATGAGCAGTTCTTC	CASSSIAGGPRNEQFF
TRBJ2-1	TRBD2	few	TRBV24-1	TGTGCCACCAGTGATTTGCGTGATAGCGGGGGTCCGCAGTTCTTC	CATSDLRDSGGPQFF
TRBJ2-3	NA	NA	TRBV10-3	TGTGCCATCAGTCCCTGGAGGGCAGATACGCAGTATTTT	CAISPWRADTQYF
TRBJ2-7	NA	NA	TRBV5-1	TGCGCCAGCAGCGTCCTCCGGGACCGAAGGGACGAGCAGTACTTC	CASSVLRDRRDEQYF
TRBJ2-7	TRBD1	NA	TRBV5-1	TGCGCCAGCAGCATAGGGACAGTCGTAGCCCACGAGCAGTACTTC	CASSIGTVVAHEQYF
TRBJ2-3	NA	few	TRBV29-1	TGCAGTTCCCCTCCGGAGTGGGGGGCCAACACAGATACGCAGTATTTT	CSSPPEWGANTDTQYF
TRBJ2-3	NA	many	TRBV7-2	TGTGCCAGCAGTGTCGGTGGGGGCACAGATACGCAGTATTTT	CASSVGGGTDTQYF
TRBJ2-7	TRBD1	NA	TRBV2	TGTGCCAGCAGAGACCGGGACAGGGTAAGCTACGAGCAGTACTTC	CASRDRDRVSYEQYF
TRBJ1-1	NA	few	TRBV14	TGTGCCAGCAGCCTGATCTCGCGGGGGAACACTGAAGCTTTCTTT	CASSLISRGNTEAFF
TRBJ2-5	TRBD1	many	TRBV3-1	TGTGCCAGCAGCCAAGGGACAGGGGGCTTACGAGAGACCCAGTACTTC	CASSQGTGGLRETQYF
TRBJ2-1	NA	few	TRBV19	TGTGCCAGTAGTATCCCCGGCAGCAGCTCCTACAATGAGCAGTTCTTC	CASSIPGSSSYNEQFF
TRBJ1-3	NA	NA	TRBV12-3/TRBV12-4	TGTGCCAGCTGCCCAAGGGGGGCGGGGATGGGAAACACCATATATTTT	CASCPRGAGMGNTIYF
TRBJ2-3	TRBD2	NA	TRBV10-3	TGTGCCATCAGTGAGTCCGGCGGGGGGCCCACAGATACGCAGTATTTT	CAISESGGGPTDTQYF
TRBJ2-3	NA	many	TRBV12-3/TRBV12-4	TGTGCCAGCAGTCAACGTGGCGGAAGGGCTAGCACAGATACGCAGTATTTT	CASSQRGGRASTDTQYF
TRBJ2-1	NA	NA	TRBV3-1	TGTGCCAGCAGCCAAGTGCGGGCAACCTACAATGAGCAGTTCTTC	CASSQVRATYNEQFF
TRBJ2-5	NA	NA	TRBV4-2	TGTGCCAGCAGCCAAGAGACAGACCAAGAGACCCAGTACTTC	CASSQETDQETQYF
TRBJ2-1	NA	NA	TRBV5-4	TGTGCCAGCAGCGGTTTACACAATGAGCAGTTCTTC	CASSGLHNEQFF
TRBJ2-2	NA	NA	TRBV7-2	TGTGCCAGCAGCTTAGCGATAGCCGGGGAGCTGTTTTTT	CASSLAIAGELFF
TRBJ1-1	NA	few	TRBV4-3	TGCGCCAGCAGCCAAGAGAGTGGCCAGAACACTGAAGCTTTCTTT	CASSQESGQNTEAFF
TRBJ1-4	TRBD1	many	TRBV20-1	TGCAGTGCTAGAGATGTGACAGGGGATAATGAAAAACTGTTTTTT	CSARDVTGDNEKLFF
TRBJ1-1	TRBD1	many	TRBV11-2	TGTGCCAGCAGCTTAGATCGAGGGACAGGGGTTGTGAGTGAAGCTTTCTTT	CASSLDRGTGVVSEAFF
TRBJ2-3	TRBD2	once	TRBV6-9	TGTGCCAGCAGTTACGGGGAGCGGGATGCGCAGTATTTT	CASSYGERDAQYF
TRBJ1-1	NA	many	TRBV6-1	TGTGCCAGCAGCCGAGGGAAACTGAACACTGAAGCTTTCTTT	CASSRGKLNTEAFF
TRBJ2-7	TRBD1	many	TRBV12-3/TRBV12-4	TGTGCCAGCAGGCCGGGACAGGGGGCCAGCGAGCAGTACTTC	CASRPGQGASEQYF
TRBJ1-5	TRBD1	NA	TRBV28	TGTGCCAGCAGTTTATGGGGACAGGATAATCAGCCCCAGCATTTT	CASSLWGQDNQPQHF
TRBJ2-1	TRBD2	few	TRBV20-1	TGCAGTGCTAGATCCCTAGCGGGAGTAGGAAATGAGCAGTTCTTC	CSARSLAGVGNEQFF
TRBJ2-7	NA	many	TRBV15	TGTGCCACCAGCAGAGAAGGTAGGGACCCTCCCTACGAGCAGTACTTC	CATSREGRDPPYEQYF
TRBJ2-6	TRBD1	few	TRBV6-2/TRBV6-3	TGTGCCAGCAGTAGAGGGCTGACAGGGCATTTCTCTGGGGCCAACGTCCTGACTTTC	CASSRGLTGHFSGANVLTF
TRBJ1-5	NA	NA	TRBV6-5	TGTGCCAGCAGTTACACCCGGGGTCAGCCCCAGCATTTT	CASSYTRGQPQHF
TRBJ2-5	TRBD2	few	TRBV9	TGTGCCAGCAGCGTTACAACTAGCGGAAGGTACCAAGAGACCCAGTACTTC	CASSVTTSGRYQETQYF
TRBJ2-5	TRBD2	many	TRBV27	TGTGCCAGCAGCCCCAGCGGGGGGGCATGGGAGACCCAGTACTTC	CASSPSGGAWETQYF
TRBJ2-7	NA	NA	TRBV25-1	TGTGCCAGCAGTGAAGAGGACAGCCACGAGCAGTACTTC	CASSEEDSHEQYF
TRBJ1-3	TRBD1	NA	TRBV15	TGTGCCACCAGCAGAGGCCCCCCCGGGACAGGGATAGGGAACACCATATATTTT	CATSRGPPGTGIGNTIYF
TRBJ2-1	NA	many	TRBV11-1	TGTGCCAGCAGCTTAGTGGGGGCCACATACAATGAGCAGTTCTTC	CASSLVGATYNEQFF
TRBJ2-1	NA	few	TRBV6-1	TGTGCCAGCAGTGATCGGTGGGGGGCTAGCAGCTACAATGAGCAGTTCTTC	CASSDRWGASSYNEQFF
TRBJ2-5	NA	few	TRBV19	TGTGCCAGTAGTTTAAGACTAGAGGCTTTCGAGACCCAGTACTTC	CASSLRLEAFETQYF
TRBJ2-5	TRBD2	NA	TRBV30	TGTGCCTGGAGTGTAGCGGGAGGGGTGGAGACCCAGTACTTC	CAWSVAGGVETQYF
TRBJ1-6	NA	many	TRBV11-2	TGTGCCAGCAGCCCCACGGTGGGGGGAGCTTCACCCCTCCACTTT	CASSPTVGGASPLHF
TRBJ2-6	NA	few	TRBV28	TGTGCCAGCATTACCCGGGGCTCTGGGGCCAACGTCCTGACTTTC	CASITRGSGANVLTF
TRBJ2-5	NA	many	TRBV20-1	TGCAGTGCCGATATCAAGGGGGAGACCCAGTACTTC	CSADIKGETQYF
TRBJ2-2	TRBD2	NA	TRBV7-2	TGTGCCAGCAGCTTACTTAAAACTAGCGGGGGCCTCCGAACGAACACCGGGGAGCTGTTTTTT	CASSLLKTSGGLRTNTGELFF
TRBJ1-2	NA	many	TRBV7-2	TGTGCCAGCAGCTTAGGGGGGCCGTTGAGGACAAACTATGGCTACACCTTC	CASSLGGPLRTNYGYTF
TRBJ1-5	NA	NA	TRBV7-8	TGTGCCAGCAGCTCGACCATGGCCCTAAATCAGCCCCAGCATTTT	CASSSTMALNQPQHF
TRBJ2-2	NA	few	TRBV12-3/TRBV12-4	TGTGCCAGCAGTTTAGGACACTACACCGGGGAGCTGTTTTTT	CASSLGHYTGELFF
TRBJ1-1	NA	many	TRBV20-1	TGCAGTGCTAGGCGCAATCAGGGATGGGAAACTGAAGCTTTCTTT	CSARRNQGWETEAFF
TRBJ1-5	TRBD1	NA	TRBV6-2/TRBV6-3	TGTGCCAGCAGTATTCCATCACAGGGGAAAAATCAGCCCCAGCATTTT	CASSIPSQGKNQPQHF
TRBJ2-7	NA	NA	TRBV18	TGTGCCAGCTCACAACCCAGGGGGGAACTTTTCCACGAGCAGTACTTC	CASSQPRGELFHEQYF
TRBJ2-3	TRBD2	many	TRBV9	TGTGCCAGCAGCGCGGGGGGAGGTTTAGTGCGGGGCACAGATACGCAGTATTTT	CASSAGGGLVRGTDTQYF
TRBJ1-6	TRBD1	NA	TRBV19	TGTGCCAGTAGGTACAGGGGTGCGAATTCACCCCTCCACTTT	CASRYRGANSPLHF
TRBJ2-1	NA	many	TRBV12-3/TRBV12-4	TGTGCCAGCAGTTTAAATCCAACCGTTGAGCAGTTCTTC	CASSLNPTVEQFF
TRBJ1-1	NA	many	TRBV30	TGTGCCTGGAGTCTTCGTGAATTCATGAACACTGAAGCTTTCTTT	CAWSLREFMNTEAFF
TRBJ2-7	TRBD2	many	TRBV29-1	TGCAGCGTTGAAGGGTCGGCGGGGGGGACCTACGAGCAGTACTTC	CSVEGSAGGTYEQYF
TRBJ1-4	NA	many	TRBV13	TGTGCCAGCAGCCGCGCAGGGGTTAATGAAAAACTGTTTTTT	CASSRAGVNEKLFF